This T cell receptor (beta chain) was identified in a study of cytotoxic CD8 clonotypes in ibrutinib-treated CLL. Study context: A mean of roughly 260,000 productive templates and tens of thousands of productive rearrangements was obtained per sample. Whole-study results and caveats: Under therapy, public clonotypes either contracted or stayed stable, and they were uncommon. Measured clonality at baseline was greater than in age-matched healthy donors and tracked with circulating CD8+ T-cell counts.

Target depth was 1 in 200,000 to 1 in 1 million T cells, about 10x per clonotype. Repertoires were generated with immunoSEQ multiplex PCR, while TCRdb's copy carries only in-frame clones and drops some. The top ten hold 13% of the sample, which has roughly 200,000 clones, about two thirds seen once. The CDR3 consists of 13 residues. Germline V CDR1 and CDR2: LNHDA, SQIVND (reference sequence). The V gene end was trimmed by 6 bases and the J gene end by 5 bases; junction bases not matched to a gene: 6. A remark on this clone: Its antigen remains unidentified.

The TCR sequence derives from a human donor with chronic lymphocytic leukemia. The chain combines TRBV19 with TRBJ2-7; 8 nucleotides line up with TRBD1. The specimen was PBMCs, collected after 24 months of ibrutinib treatment. CDR3 sequence (DNA): TGTGCCAGTAGCTCAGGGGGCGAGGACGAGCAGTACTTC. It is translated as CASSSGGEDEQYF.